The source of this T cell receptor (beta chain) is a study of OX40 agonist ivuxolimab in advanced cancers. Turning to the overall study: The costimulatory receptor OX40 (CD134) was targeted by ivuxolimab, a fully human IgG2 agonistic monoclonal antibody. Intravenous ivuxolimab was administered to patients every 2 weeks at six dose levels: 0.01, 0.1, 0.3, 1.5, 3 and 10 mg/kg. Of the roughly 53 patients in dose escalation, some 20 had hepatocellular carcinoma, roughly 15 had melanoma, 9 had renal cell carcinoma and 9 had head and neck cancer. In the dose-escalation cohort, 75% to 90% of patients were male, and the mean age was 60 years with a range of about 20 to 80. Prior anti-PD-1, anti-PD-L1 or anti-CTLA-4 therapy was permitted, and less than 45% of dose-escalation patients had received checkpoint inhibitors. Partial responses occurred in three dose-escalation patients, of whom one had hepatocellular carcinoma and two had cutaneous melanoma. The point of sequencing TCRbeta in the periphery was to test whether ivuxolimab changed TCR sequence diversity and drove clonal T-cell expansion. The paper covers the monotherapy dose-escalation part of the phase I ivuxolimab trial, which included N ≈ 52 patients.

Comment on this clone: Its antigen specificity is not known. No clone much larger than this one lies a single base away; base qualities are absent.

Patients with a history of autoimmune disease or receiving systemic immunosuppression were excluded from the trial. Peripheral blood for TCR sequencing was collected from all dose cohorts at baseline, on cycle 4 day 1, and on cycle 7 day 1. The samples were drawn from a first-in-human, open-label, multicenter phase I dose-escalation trial of ivuxolimab. The trial enrolled adults with locally advanced or metastatic head and neck squamous cell, hepatocellular, melanoma or renal cell carcinoma. CD4+ and CD8+ T cells were sorted separately from peripheral blood before TCR sequencing. Genomic DNA was extracted from sorted cells for sequencing of the TCRbeta CDR3 region. TCRbeta CDR3 regions were sequenced using the immunoSEQ Assay. Sourced from immuneACCESS, this table was stored by TCRdb with only in-frame sequences that have V and J called. A share of the clones is absent; for the studies checked, an unresolved V gene accounts for under half, and the remainder has no known explanation. In all, the sample holds around 79,000 clones, and 65% to 90% of those were seen once. The ten most abundant clones make up less than 0.8% of the sample.

Paper-wide results and their limitations: After ivuxolimab, expanded clones were on average more numerous among CD8+ T cells than among CD4+ T cells. At doses of 0.1 to 3.0 mg/kg, clonal expansion of both CD4+ and CD8+ blood T cells was observed from baseline to week 6. Partial responders in the 0.1-3.0 mg/kg groups had among the lowest normalized peripheral clonal expansion, especially among CD8+ T cells. Low levels of normalized T-cell clonal expansion were also seen in some patients who did not respond. Which antigens the clonally expanded peripheral T cells were specific for was not determined.

Reading from cysteine to phenylalanine, the CDR3 counts 14 amino acids. The CDR3 DNA has 42 bases and is translated from base 1. CDR1 and CDR2 are read off the germline V gene as KGHSH and LQKENI. Trimming costs V 5 bases and J 6 bases, and their ends lie 16 bases apart. The chain couples TRBV18 to TRBJ1-1, with TRBD1 perhaps the D gene, on 5 matching bases. This specimen was CD4+ or CD8+ T cells sorted from blood, taken in a trial of the OX40 agonist ivuxolimab. The TCR comes from an adult with an advanced solid tumor such as melanoma, head and neck, liver or kidney cancer. The DNA sequence is TGTGCCAGCTCAAGCCGGGACGGGATTTCTGAAGCTTTCTTT. It is translated as CASSSRDGISEAFF.